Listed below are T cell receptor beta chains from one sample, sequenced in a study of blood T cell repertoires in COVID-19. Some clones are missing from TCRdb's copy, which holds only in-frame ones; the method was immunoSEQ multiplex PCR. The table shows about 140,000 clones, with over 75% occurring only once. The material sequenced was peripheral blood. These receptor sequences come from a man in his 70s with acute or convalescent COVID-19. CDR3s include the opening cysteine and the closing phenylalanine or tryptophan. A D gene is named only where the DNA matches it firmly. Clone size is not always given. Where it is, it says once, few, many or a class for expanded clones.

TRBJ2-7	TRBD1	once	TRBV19	CASSIGTGTLLSYEQYF	TGTGCCAGTAGTATAGGGACAGGGACCCTCCTCTCCTACGAGCAGTACTTC
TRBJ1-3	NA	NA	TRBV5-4	CASSIDRLNTIYF	TGTGCCAGCAGCATTGACAGGTTAAACACCATATATTTT
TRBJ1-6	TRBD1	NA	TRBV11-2	CASSSGQGRNSPLHF	TGTGCCAGCAGCTCGGGACAGGGCCGTAATTCACCCCTCCACTTT
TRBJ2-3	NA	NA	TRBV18	CASSPLLGAPGDTQYF	TGTGCCAGCTCACCCCTTTTAGGGGCCCCAGGAGATACGCAGTATTTT
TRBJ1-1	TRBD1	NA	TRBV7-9	CASSRGQGPAGAFF	TGTGCCAGCAGCAGAGGACAGGGCCCCGCCGGAGCTTTCTTT
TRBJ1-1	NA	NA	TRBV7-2	CASSRQIEAFF	TGTGCCAGCAGCCGACAGATTGAAGCTTTCTTT
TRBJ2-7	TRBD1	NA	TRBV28	CASRRTGSYEQYF	TGTGCCAGCAGAAGGACAGGCTCCTACGAGCAGTACTTC
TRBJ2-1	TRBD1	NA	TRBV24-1	CATSDPGQGINEQFF	TGTGCCACCAGTGACCCGGGACAGGGCATCAATGAGCAGTTCTTC
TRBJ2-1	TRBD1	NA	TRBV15	CATKRSGTAPEQFF	TGTGCCACCAAGAGATCCGGGACAGCCCCTGAGCAGTTCTTC
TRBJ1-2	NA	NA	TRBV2	CASSLTGFEGGYTF	TGTGCCAGCAGTCTTACAGGGTTTGAAGGGGGCTACACCTTC